A single sample is the source of the 27 T cell receptor beta chains below, sequenced in a study of blood T cell repertoires in COVID-19. This table comes from immunoSEQ multiplex PCR, and its TCRdb copy is limited to in-frame clones, with some not included. The sample carries around 57,000 clones, 85% to 90% recorded once. The sample was peripheral blood. Receptor source: a human donor with active COVID-19. The donor label of this sample is uncertain.

The gene calls are TRBV5-1 and TRBJ2-1; TRBD1 is a possible D gene (5 bases). The CDR3 length is 15 residues. CDR1 is SGHRS, CDR2 YFSETQ, per germline. The V end lost 0 bases, the J end lost 4 bases, and 11 bases lay between the germline ends. The CDR3 sequence is CASSLGQILYNEQFF. The CDR3, as DNA: TGCGCCAGCAGCTTGGGACAGATTTTGTACAATGAGCAGTTCTTC.

V and J are TRBV5-1 and TRBJ2-3; 13 bases match TRBD2. V lost 4 bases, J lost 0 bases, and 8 bases stayed unmatched. The CDR3 covers 18 residues. Looked up from germline, CDR1 is SGHRS and CDR2 is YFSETQ. CDR3 sequence (DNA): TGCGCCAGCAGCCCCGGGACTAGCGGGATTTCTAGCACAGATACGCAGTATTTT. Protein product: CASSPGTSGISSTDTQYF.

V gene TRBV19 combines with J gene TRBJ1-5; tentatively, D is TRBD1 (6 bases). This CDR3 contains 14 residues. Germline V gives CDR1 LNHDA, CDR2 SQIVND (reference sequence). Trimming stripped 4 bases from V and 7 bases from J, with 14 bases between. The chain's CDR3 is CASSRQVDGQPQHF. CDR3 DNA sequence: TGTGCCAGTAGTAGACAGGTCGATGGCCAGCCCCAGCATTTT.

This sequence joins TRBV5-5 and TRBJ2-5; 14 bases agree with TRBD2. Germline V gene sequence: CDR1 SGHKS, CDR2 YYEKEE (reference sequence). V lost 4 bases to trimming and J lost 5 bases; unmatched junction nucleotides: 16. The CDR3 has 19 amino acids. CDR3 sequence (DNA): TGTGCCAGCAGCGTGGGCATGGGACAGGGACTAGCGGGAGCGGAGACCCAGTACTTC. It translates to CASSVGMGQGLAGAETQYF.

The chain couples TRBV6-5 to TRBJ2-7; TRBD1 agrees at 11 bases. With V trimmed by 2 bases and J by 7 bases, 1 base remained unmatched. Germline-derived CDR1 and CDR2 are MNHEY and SVGAGI. The CDR3 spans 13 residues. CDR3 sequence: CASSYGTGGEQYF. In DNA, the CDR3 is TGTGCCAGCAGTTACGGGACAGGGGGGGAGCAGTACTTC.

V usage is TRBV18 and J usage is TRBJ2-3, with 10 positions matching TRBD2. The CDR3 runs to 16 residues. V was pared by 3 bases and J by 6 bases, with 9 bases of the junction left unmatched. Germline CDR1 is KGHSH and CDR2 is LQKENI. DNA for the CDR3: TGTGCCAGCTCACCCAGCGGGAGGGCCCTCCCCGATACGCAGTATTTT. It yields the protein CASSPSGRALPDTQYF.

There are a few counts of this clone. The rearrangement joins TRBV5-1 to TRBJ2-7, with 8 nucleotides matching TRBD1. Germline-derived CDR1 and CDR2 are SGHRS and YFSETQ. The CDR3 has 16 residues. V lost 4 bases, J lost 0 bases, and 9 bases stayed unmatched. The CDR3 DNA follows: TGCGCCAGCAGCCCAGCATCAGGGACAGGCTCCTACGAGCAGTACTTC. Protein product: CASSPASGTGSYEQYF.

This chain links TRBV11-2 with TRBJ1-1; TRBD1 is a possible D gene (5 bases). CDR1 is SGHAT and CDR2 is FQNNGV in the germline V gene. V dropped 5 bases and J dropped 4 bases, with 20 bases sitting between them. The CDR3 is 16 residues long. CDR3 bases: TGTGCCAGCAGCACCGGACGACAGCTACCAGCCACTGAAGCTTTCTTT. Protein sequence: CASSTGRQLPATEAFF.

This clone was seen a single time. CDR3 sequence reads: CASSLDRKYEQYF. Written as DNA, the CDR3 is TGTGCCAGCAGTTTGGACAGGAAATACGAGCAGTACTTC. The gene calls are TRBV27 and TRBJ2-7; 7 bases are shared with TRBD1. From germline, CDR1 is MNHEY and CDR2 SMNVEV (reference sequence). V lost 3 bases to trimming and J lost 4 bases; unmatched junction nucleotides: 3. The CDR3 runs to 13 residues.

In DNA form, the CDR3 reads TGTGCCAGCAGTTACACCACTAGCGGGTACGAGCAGTACTTC. Encoded protein: CASSYTTSGYEQYF. The V call is TRBV6-6, the J call TRBJ2-7, with 9 positions matching TRBD2. This CDR3 spans 14 amino acids. The trim removed 2 bases at V and 4 bases at J, leaving 3 bases unmatched. CDR1 is MNHNY, CDR2 SVGAGI, per germline (reference sequence).

V gene TRBV3-1 (or the pseudogene TRBV3-2) combines with J gene TRBJ1-2, with a weak D call TRBD1 (6 bases). This CDR3 comprises 16 residues. Germline V lookup: CDR1 LGHDT, CDR2 YNNKEL (reference sequence). Trimming stripped 0 bases from V and 7 bases from J, with 18 bases between. The CDR3 reads CASSQEDQGRISGYTF. As DNA, the CDR3 is TGTGCCAGCAGCCAAGAGGACCAGGGGCGTATTAGTGGCTACACCTTC.

This clone appeared a single time. The chain links TRBV6-5 to TRBJ2-7, with 8 bases identical to TRBD1. Germline V lookup: CDR1 MNHEY, CDR2 SVGAGI. V was clipped by 7 bases and J by 0 bases; unmatched bases: 8. CDR3 length equals 15 residues. This CDR3 reads CASKLGQEDSYEQYF. In nucleotides, the CDR3 is TGTGCCAGCAAATTGGGACAGGAGGACTCCTACGAGCAGTACTTC.

The J gene is TRBJ1-2, the V gene TRBV14; 9 nucleotides match TRBD1. The V and J ends lost 4 bases and 7 bases, in that order; junction bases with no gene match: 7. Germline V gene data show CDR1 as SGHDN and CDR2 as FVKESK. The CDR3 consists of 14 residues. The CDR3 DNA follows: TGTGCCAGCAGCCGAACAGGGGGCATAAGTGGCTACACCTTC. It yields the protein CASSRTGGISGYTF.

This clone came up once. This sequence joins TRBV28 and TRBJ2-3; 9 positions match TRBD2. Germline V gene lookup returns CDR1 MDHEN and CDR2 SYDVKM. Unmatched junction bases numbered 5, after V lost 2 bases and J lost 2 bases. The length of the CDR3 is 16 residues. In nucleotides, the CDR3 is TGTGCCAGCAGTTTACTGACTAGCGGAGCCACAGATACGCAGTATTTT. Protein product: CASSLLTSGATDTQYF.

The chain has TRBV7-9 and TRBJ1-1; D ambiguous. Germline lookup yields CDR1 SEHNR and CDR2 FQNEAQ (reference sequence). V was pared by 4 bases and J by 6 bases, with 21 bases between. This CDR3 is 16 amino acids long. Written as DNA, the CDR3 is TGTGCCAGCAGCTCTTTAAGCCCCTCGGGCGGGGCTGAAGCTTTCTTT. This translates into CASSSLSPSGGAEAFF.

This clone has more than one count but fewer than ten. The gene calls are TRBV13 and TRBJ2-7; the D gene is possibly TRBD2 (5 bases). V was cut by 0 bases and J by 7 bases, with 7 bases left in between. This CDR3 comprises 12 residues. Germline V gene lookup returns CDR1 PRHDT and CDR2 FYEKMQ (reference sequence). The DNA of the CDR3 is TGTGCCAGCAGCTTAGGCACGGGGGAGCAGTACTTC. Its translation: CASSLGTGEQYF.

J is TRBJ2-3 and V is TRBV25-1, with a possible D match to TRBD2 (5 bases). The germline V and J ends were trimmed by 8 bases and 0 bases, with 12 bases remaining between them. CDR3 size: 14 residues. Germline assignment: CDR1 MGHDK and CDR2 SYGVNS. The CDR3 loop is CASGFRTSTDTQYF. The CDR3 bases are TGTGCCAGCGGTTTTCGGACTAGCACAGATACGCAGTATTTT.

V and J are TRBV6-6 and TRBJ2-1; 11 bases are shared with TRBD2. Germline V gene data show CDR1 as MNHNY and CDR2 as SVGAGI (reference sequence). V dropped 6 bases and J dropped 7; count of bases not matched to a gene: 11. The CDR3 length is 16 residues. CDR3 loop: CASRTPTSGGGNEQFF. The CDR3 DNA is TGTGCCAGCAGAACTCCTACTAGCGGGGGTGGGAATGAGCAGTTCTTC.

This clone occurred once. The chain joins TRBV5-1 to TRBJ2-2; D gene uncertain. The CDR3 is 14 amino acids. Germline values: CDR1 SGHRS, CDR2 YFSETQ. Trimming pared 0 bases from V and 10 bases from J, leaving 13 bases between. The CDR3 spells CASSLGLPPEELFF. The DNA of the CDR3 is TGCGCCAGCAGCTTGGGACTTCCCCCGGAGGAGCTGTTTTTT.

In its sample, this clone was seen a few times. The same CDR3 arises from other DNA sequences in this sample as well. V and J are TRBV29-1 and TRBJ1-2; D call uncertain. Germline V gene data show CDR1 as SQVTM and CDR2 as ANQGSEA. The V gene lost 4 bases and the J gene lost 4 bases, with 10 bases spanning the gap. The CDR3 has 12 amino acids. The CDR3 loop reads CSVGADGYGYTF. The CDR3 region has the DNA TGCAGCGTTGGTGCAGATGGCTATGGCTACACCTTC.

This clone was seen only a few times. This chain uses TRBV5-1 with TRBJ1-2; 7 nucleotides match TRBD1. Germline V gene lookup returns CDR1 SGHRS and CDR2 YFSETQ. Trimming took 3 bases from V and 0 from J; bases not matched to a gene: 8. The CDR3 is made up of 16 amino acids. In DNA form, the CDR3 reads TGCGCCAGCAGCTCAGGAGGGGGCTATACTAACTATGGCTACACCTTC. Translated, it gives CASSSGGGYTNYGYTF. The full variable domain, its missing parts supplied by reference TRBV5-1 and TRBJ1-2, is KAGVTQTPRYLIKTRGQQVTLSCSPISGHRSVSWYQQTPGQGLQFLFEYFSETQRNKGNFPGRFSGRQFSNSRSEMNVSTLELGDSALYLCASSSGGGYTNYGYTFGSGTRLTVV.

V and J are TRBV9 and TRBJ2-1; D is ambiguous. CDR3 length: 16 amino acids. The germline V gene has CDR1 SGDLS and CDR2 YYNGEE. V lost 4 bases to trimming and J lost 0 bases, with 14 bases between them. The CDR3 is CASSSTAVSSYNEQFF. DNA of the CDR3: TGTGCCAGCAGCTCAACAGCTGTAAGCTCCTACAATGAGCAGTTCTTC.

This chain links TRBV5-4 with TRBJ2-7; TRBD1 matches at 7 bases. Germline CDR1 reads SGHNT; CDR2 reads YYREEE (reference sequence). V lost 4 bases and J lost 7; bases outside the gene matches: 5. The CDR3 runs 12 residues. This chain's CDR3 is CASSGTGEEQYF. CDR3 coding DNA: TGTGCCAGCAGCGGAACAGGGGAGGAGCAGTACTTC.

This clone was detected a few times. The chain couples TRBV12-3 or TRBV12-4 to TRBJ1-2; D unresolved. V was cut by 7 bases and J by 5 bases, with 5 bases left in between. This CDR3 is 10 amino acids long. The CDR3 here is CASNEYGYTF. The CDR3 nucleotides read TGTGCCAGCAACGAGTATGGCTACACCTTC.

Only one count was recorded for this clone. The chain links TRBV7-2 to TRBJ2-1; 8 bases line up with TRBD1. The germline V gene has CDR1 SGHTA and CDR2 FQGNSA. The CDR3 is made up of 16 amino acids. After removal of 5 bases from V and 0 bases from J, the junction contained 6 bases not matched to a gene. The DNA of the CDR3 is TGTGCCAGCAGCCCCGGACAGGGTAGCTCCTACAATGAGCAGTTCTTC. This translates into CASSPGQGSSYNEQFF.

This chain uses TRBV5-6 with TRBJ2-7; TRBD2 matches at 12 bases. V lost 2 bases, J lost 7 bases, and 7 bases stayed unmatched. The CDR3 spans 15 residues. CDR1 is SGHDT, CDR2 YYEEEE, per germline. CDR3 protein: CASSFLAGGPGEQYF. In nucleotides, the CDR3 is TGTGCCAGCAGCTTCCTAGCGGGAGGGCCAGGGGAGCAGTACTTC.

Within the sample, this clone is medium-sized. This chain connects TRBV7-9 to TRBJ2-7, with a tentative D call TRBD2 (5 bases). Germline CDR1 and CDR2: SEHNR and FQNEAQ (reference sequence). This CDR3 is 18 amino acids long. Deletions cut 3 bases from V and 0 bases from J, with 21 bases between. CDR3 sequence: CASSFGGGEGPSSYEQYF. CDR3 in DNA: TGTGCCAGCAGCTTTGGTGGAGGTGAGGGCCCGAGCTCCTACGAGCAGTACTTC.